This T cell receptor beta chain is from a study of blood T cell repertoires in COVID-19. Across the study: Spain, Italy and the United States supplied samples that represented acute and convalescent COVID-19. PBMCs, B-cell-depleted T cells, or T cells provided the cDNA or gDNA that made up the material.

The germline V gene has CDR1 MNHEY and CDR2 SVGAGI. V lost 0 bases to trimming and J lost 4 bases, with 15 bases between them. The CDR3 runs 16 residues. Authors' processing steps: For nucleated cells, counts were estimated from reference gene primer amplification. The table came from immunoSEQ multiplex PCR; TCRdb's copy has only in-frame clones and leaves some out. The V and J calls and clone size were taken over from that table, and D and trimming were inferred from the DNA. The top ten hold roughly 6.7% of the sample, which has about 190,000 clones, about nine tenths seen once. This receptor was identified in a man aged 35 to 55 with acute or convalescent COVID-19. The genes are TRBV6-5 and TRBJ1-1; tentatively, D is TRBD1 (5 bases). The sequenced material came from peripheral blood. As DNA, the CDR3 is TGTGCCAGCAGTTACTCTTTTGGGCAGGGCGGCACTGAAGCTTTCTTT. Amino acids: CASSYSFGQGGTEAFF.